One TCR beta chain is described in this entry. The antigen is unknown. The entry originates in a study of T cell responses to AZD1222 COVID-19 vaccine. The length of the CDR3 is 13 residues. The ends were cut back, 6 bases at V and 1 base at J, with 6 bases in the middle. The method was immunoSEQ multiplex PCR; TCRdb's version includes in-frame clones alone and lacks a portion of them. The data contain tens of thousands of clones, less than 90% of them singletons. Overall study results and limits: White British people made up most donors, females outnumbered males, and clonal diversity was possibly underestimated.

The chain carries TRBV12-3 or TRBV12-4 and TRBJ2-2; no definite D call. Sequencing used peripheral blood, obtained on day 0 of AZD1222 vaccination. This clonotype originated in an adult in good health. DNA of the CDR3: TGTGCCAGCAGATCAAGGAACACCGGGGAGCTGTTTTTT. It codes for CASRSRNTGELFF.